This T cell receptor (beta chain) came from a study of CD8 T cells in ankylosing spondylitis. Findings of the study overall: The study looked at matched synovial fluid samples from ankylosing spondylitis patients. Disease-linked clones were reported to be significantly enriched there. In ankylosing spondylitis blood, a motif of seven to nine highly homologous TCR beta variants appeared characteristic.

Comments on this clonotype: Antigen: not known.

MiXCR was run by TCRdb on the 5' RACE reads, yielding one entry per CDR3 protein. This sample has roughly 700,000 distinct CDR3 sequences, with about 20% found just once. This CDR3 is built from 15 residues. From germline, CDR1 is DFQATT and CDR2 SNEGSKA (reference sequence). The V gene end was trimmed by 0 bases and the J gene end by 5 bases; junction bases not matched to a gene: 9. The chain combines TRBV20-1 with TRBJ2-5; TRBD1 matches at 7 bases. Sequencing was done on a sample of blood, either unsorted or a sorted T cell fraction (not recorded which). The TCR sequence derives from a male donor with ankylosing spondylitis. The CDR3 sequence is CSARDITGDLETQYF. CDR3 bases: TGCAGTGCTAGAGATATTACAGGGGATCTGGAGACCCAGTACTTC.